The 8 T cell receptor beta chains reported below all come from one sample, sequenced in a study of cytomegalovirus exposure and HLA in healthy donors. Vbeta (60) and Jbeta (13) primers were used in the PCR. Data came from immunoSEQ multiplex PCR; TCRdb stores just in-frame clones and leaves some out. The data hold 90,000 to 150,000 clones, with 77% observed a single time. Sequencing input: PBMCs. The receptors shown here come from a human donor in good health.

V and J are TRBV6-5 and TRBJ2-7; 8 bases match TRBD1. Germline values: CDR1 MNHEY, CDR2 SVGAGI. With V trimmed by 0 bases and J by 4 bases, 8 bases remained unmatched. The CDR3 length is 16 residues. The CDR3 sequence: CASSYSRTGRNYEQYF. Here the CDR3 DNA reads TGTGCCAGCAGTTACTCGAGGACAGGGAGAAATTACGAGCAGTACTTC.

V gene TRBV6-1 combines with J gene TRBJ1-2; D may be TRBD1 (6 bases). The germline gives CDR1 MNHNS, CDR2 SASEGT. The CDR3 has 12 residues. Trimming pared 6 bases from V and 10 bases from J, leaving 15 bases between. The CDR3 protein is CASSPGQVSYTF. The CDR3 DNA sequence: TGTGCCAGCAGCCCGGGACAAGTATCCTACACCTTC.

V usage is TRBV14 and J usage is TRBJ1-4; D is possibly TRBD1 (6 bases). This CDR3 has 13 amino acids. CDR1 and CDR2 from the germline V gene are SGHDN and FVKESK. Trimming stripped 1 base from V and 6 bases from J, with 6 bases between. The CDR3 sequence is CASSQGTDEKLFF. The DNA for the CDR3 is TGTGCCAGCAGCCAAGGGACAGATGAAAAACTGTTTTTT.

The rearrangement links TRBV5-1 to TRBJ1-4, with unresolved D. V lost 0 bases to trimming and J lost 0 bases, with 6 bases between them. Germline V gives CDR1 SGHRS, CDR2 YFSETQ. The CDR3 extends over 15 amino acids. CDR3 sequence: CASSLGATTNEKLFF. The CDR3 DNA reads TGCGCCAGCAGCTTGGGGGCCACAACTAATGAAAAACTGTTTTTT.

The rearrangement uses TRBV27 and TRBJ2-2; TRBD1 agrees at 11 bases. Trimming cost V 8 bases and J 5 bases; bases outside gene matches: 13. The CDR3 runs to 17 residues. CDR1 is MNHEY and CDR2 is SMNVEV in the germline V gene (reference sequence). DNA for the CDR3: TGTGCCAGCCGTTGGAGGGACAGGGGGGTTAAGACCGGGGAGCTGTTTTTT. Encoded protein: CASRWRDRGVKTGELFF.

This clone was picked up a small number of times. The V gene is TRBV6-1, the J gene TRBJ2-1, with D possibly matching TRBD1 (6 bases). The CDR3 covers 15 residues. Germline V gene sequence: CDR1 MNHNS, CDR2 SASEGT. Between the trimmed V and J ends, which lost 6 bases and 6 bases, there was a span of 18 bases. The CDR3 coding sequence is TGTGCCAGCAGCTCTGGGGGCGTGTTTCCCAATGAGCAGTTCTTC. This translates into CASSSGGVFPNEQFF.

This clone has a handful of counts. The chain couples TRBV11-1 to TRBJ2-3; 8 bases are a match to TRBD1. Germline CDR1 SGHAT, CDR2 FQDESV (reference sequence). J gave up 5 bases and V 4 bases, and 17 bases lay outside the gene matches. The length of the CDR3 is 18 residues. CDR3 sequence (DNA): TGTGCCAGCAGCTCCGAGCAACGACAGGGGAAATTGGGAGATACGCAGTATTTT. Translating it yields CASSSEQRQGKLGDTQYF.

The rearrangement joins TRBV20-1 to TRBJ1-1; D uncertain. CDR1 and CDR2 from the germline V gene are DFQATT and SNEGSKA (reference sequence). There are 11 residues in the CDR3. The CDR3 DNA reads as TGCAGCCGCTTGAGAAGCTCTGAAGCTTTCTTT. Amino acids: CSRLRSSEAFF.